The sequence of this TCR beta chain was determined in a study of beta chain features in type 1 diabetes. This clone appeared many times. Its specificity is unknown. Broader study findings: Patients' naive, central memory and regulatory TCRB repertoires appeared more alike than those of healthy donors. People with Type 1 diabetes carried modestly yet significantly shorter TCRB CDR3s in all four CD4+ subsets. With patients and controls alike, PCR might favor shorter templates to an equal degree.

CDR3 length equals 11 residues. Germline-derived CDR1 and CDR2 are SGHTA and FQGNSA. With 5 bases removed from V and 4 bases from J, the gap between germline ends came to 5 bases. Isolation of CD4+ naive, central memory, regulatory and stem cell-like memory cells was achieved by sorting via CD45RO/CCR7/CD25/CD127/CD95/CD27. cDNA synthesis used the whole RNA isolate, giving expressed TCRB sequences. The repertoire was sequenced with immunoSEQ multiplex PCR; TCRdb's copy has only in-frame clones and lacks some. The data hold nearly 350,000 clones, with around 8% observed a single time. The gene calls are TRBV7-2 and TRBJ1-2; D gene ambiguous. The sequencing sample was made of central memory CD4+ T cells from blood. This sequence originates from a woman aged 18-29 years in good health. CDR3 coding DNA: TGTGCCAGCAGCCCGGCCTATGGCTACACCTTC. Amino acids: CASSPAYGYTF.